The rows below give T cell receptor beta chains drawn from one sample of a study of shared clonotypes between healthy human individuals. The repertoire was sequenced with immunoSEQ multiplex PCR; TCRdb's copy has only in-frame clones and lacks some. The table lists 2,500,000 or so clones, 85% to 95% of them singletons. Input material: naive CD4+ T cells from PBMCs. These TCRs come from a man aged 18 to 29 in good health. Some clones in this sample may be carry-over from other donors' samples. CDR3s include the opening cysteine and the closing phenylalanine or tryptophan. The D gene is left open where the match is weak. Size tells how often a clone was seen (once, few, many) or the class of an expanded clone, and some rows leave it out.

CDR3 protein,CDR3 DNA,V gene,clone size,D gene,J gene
CASSRDGTGEQTQYF,TGCGCCAGCAGCCGCGACGGAACCGGGGAACAGACCCAGTACTTC,TRBV5-1,.,.,TRBJ2-5
CASSYSGLANEQFF,TGTGCCAGCAGTTACTCGGGACTAGCAAATGAGCAGTTCTTC,TRBV6-5,.,TRBD2,TRBJ2-1
CSVLHRNTEAFF,TGCAGCGTTTTACACCGAAACACTGAAGCTTTCTTT,TRBV29-1,.,.,TRBJ1-1
CASSLPGQGYNEQFF,TGTGCCAGCAGTTTGCCGGGACAGGGATACAATGAGCAGTTCTTC,TRBV27,.,TRBD1,TRBJ2-1
CTARAKNIQYF,TGTACGGCCCGAGCCAAAAACATTCAGTACTTC,TRBV2,once,.,TRBJ2-4
CASSLVVGSNQPQHF,TGTGCCAGCAGCTTAGTTGTGGGCAGCAATCAGCCCCAGCATTTT,TRBV7-2,.,.,TRBJ1-5
CATSRDTQGGYGYTF,TGTGCCACCAGCAGAGATACGCAGGGAGGCTATGGCTACACCTTC,TRBV15,.,.,TRBJ1-2
CASSGTGPQPQHF,TGTGCCAGCAGTGGGACAGGGCCTCAGCCCCAGCATTTT,TRBV6-1,.,TRBD1,TRBJ1-5
CASSSQGGTDTQYF,TGTGCCAGCAGCTCACAGGGAGGTACAGATACGCAGTATTTT,TRBV5-4,once,.,TRBJ2-3
CASSELAGEFYNEQFF,TGTGCCAGCAGTGAACTAGCGGGAGAGTTCTACAATGAGCAGTTCTTC,TRBV2,.,TRBD2,TRBJ2-1
CASSPIGLRGTDTQYF,TGTGCCAGCAGTCCAATTGGGCTAAGAGGCACAGATACGCAGTATTTT,TRBV7-2,.,.,TRBJ2-3
CASSWGGGPGEQYF,TGTGCCAGCAGCTGGGGTGGGGGACCCGGCGAGCAGTACTTC,TRBV11-2,.,.,TRBJ2-7
CASSLPDTRGRGTQYF,TGTGCCAGCAGCTTACCCGACACCAGGGGGCGTGGGACCCAGTACTTC,TRBV7-9,.,TRBD1,TRBJ2-5
CASSFRGVNEKLFF,TGTGCCAGCAGCTTCAGGGGGGTTAATGAAAAACTGTTTTTT,TRBV7-2,.,TRBD1,TRBJ1-4
CASSYGTGRNQPQHF,TGTGCCAGCAGCTATGGGACAGGGCGGAATCAGCCCCAGCATTTT,TRBV28,.,TRBD1,TRBJ1-5
CASSLWAGQSYEQYF,TGTGCCAGCAGCCTCTGGGCGGGACAGTCCTACGAGCAGTACTTC,TRBV11-2,.,.,TRBJ2-7
CASSVGQGLAQPQHF,TGTGCCAGCAGCGTAGGACAGGGATTGGCTCAGCCCCAGCATTTT,TRBV9,.,TRBD1,TRBJ1-5
CASSLGDRGVRETQYF,TGTGCCAGCAGCTTAGGGGACAGGGGAGTTCGGGAGACCCAGTACTTC,TRBV11-3,once,TRBD1,TRBJ2-5
CSGGERKNIQYF,TGCAGCGGCGGGGAAAGAAAAAACATTCAGTACTTC,TRBV29-1,.,.,TRBJ2-4
CASRGLNGGRRPQHF,TGTGCCAGCAGGGGCCTCAACGGGGGGCGACGGCCCCAGCATTTT,TRBV6-1,once,.,TRBJ1-5
CASSMYSGRAGTGELFF,TGCGCCAGCAGTATGTATAGCGGGAGGGCCGGCACCGGGGAGCTGTTTTTT,TRBV10-1,.,TRBD2,TRBJ2-2
CASSQDSRAGGYTF,TGTGCCAGCAGCCAAGATAGTAGGGCAGGGGGCTACACCTTC,TRBV4-2,.,.,TRBJ1-2
CAWRPLASGIEAFF,TGTGCCTGGAGGCCCCTCGCGTCCGGTATTGAAGCTTTCTTT,TRBV30,few,.,TRBJ1-1
CASSPGLAGGNNEQFF,TGTGCCAGCAGTCCCGGACTAGCGGGGGGGAACAATGAGCAGTTCTTC,TRBV2,once,TRBD2,TRBJ2-1
CASSYIGTGSTDTQYF,TGTGCCAGCAGTTATATAGGGACAGGGAGCACAGATACGCAGTATTTT,TRBV6-5,.,TRBD1,TRBJ2-3
CAIPGGSNPPYEQYF,TGTGCCATTCCGGGCGGAAGCAACCCCCCCTACGAGCAGTACTTC,TRBV6-4,.,.,TRBJ2-7
CASSSWATGANVLTF,TGTGCCAGCAGTTCTTGGGCAACCGGGGCCAACGTCCTGACTTTC,TRBV5-6,.,.,TRBJ2-6
CASSPAGGFSSYEQYF,TGTGCCAGCAGCCCCGCGGGGGGTTTCAGCTCCTACGAGCAGTACTTC,TRBV11-3,.,TRBD2,TRBJ2-7
CASSGGGLVTGELFF,TGTGCCAGCAGCGGGGGGGGACTCGTCACCGGGGAGCTGTTTTTT,TRBV11-3,once,TRBD2,TRBJ2-2
CASSPTSGRAHEQFF,TGTGCCAGCAGCCCCACTAGCGGGAGGGCCCATGAGCAGTTCTTC,TRBV6-5,.,TRBD2,TRBJ2-1
CASSSKPSDRNTEAFF,TGCGCCAGCAGCTCCAAACCCTCGGACAGAAACACTGAAGCTTTCTTT,TRBV5-1,.,.,TRBJ1-1
CASSYYPPRGALNTEAFF,TGTGCCAGCAGCTACTACCCCCCACGAGGGGCATTGAACACTGAAGCTTTCTTT,TRBV7-9,.,.,TRBJ1-1
CASSLIPVGGNTIYF,TGTGCCAGCAGCTTAATTCCTGTAGGAGGAAACACCATATATTTT,TRBV7-6,.,.,TRBJ1-3
CASSQGHRGLAYEQYF,TGCGCCAGCAGCCAAGGCCACAGGGGGCTAGCCTACGAGCAGTACTTC,TRBV4-3,.,TRBD1,TRBJ2-7
CASSSRVGFGGELFF,TGTGCCAGCAGCTCAAGAGTGGGTTTTGGGGGGGAGCTGTTTTTT,TRBV5-4,.,.,TRBJ2-2
CASSQVGIRVAGVAFF,TGCGCCAGCAGCCAAGTCGGGATTCGGGTGGCAGGGGTAGCTTTCTTT,TRBV4-1,.,.,TRBJ1-1
CASSPLAGGEQYF,TGTGCCAGCAGTCCTCTAGCGGGAGGTGAGCAGTACTTC,TRBV7-3,.,TRBD2,TRBJ2-7
CASNPGTGREQYF,TGTGCCAGCAACCCCGGGACAGGGCGCGAGCAGTACTTC,TRBV6-1,once,TRBD1,TRBJ2-7
CASSHGQGYHTEAFF,TGTGCCAGCAGTCATGGACAGGGCTACCACACTGAAGCTTTCTTT,TRBV6-5,.,TRBD1,TRBJ1-1
CASSPAGTSGIRVTQYF,TGTGCCAGCAGCCCTGCCGGGACTAGCGGGATACGTGTTACGCAGTATTTT,TRBV5-4,.,TRBD2,TRBJ2-3
CASSIGTGKNIQYF,TGCGCCAGCAGCATCGGGACAGGAAAAAACATTCAGTACTTC,TRBV5-1,.,TRBD1,TRBJ2-4
CASSLVRSTNEQFF,TGTGCCAGCAGCTTAGTACGCAGTACCAATGAGCAGTTCTTC,TRBV7-8,.,.,TRBJ2-1
CASSFRTGRTEAFF,TGTGCCAGCAGTTTCAGGACGGGGAGGACTGAAGCTTTCTTT,TRBV27,.,.,TRBJ1-1
CASSTWGGLAGYEQYF,TGTGCCAGCAGCACTTGGGGGGGGCTAGCGGGTTACGAGCAGTACTTC,TRBV5-4,.,TRBD2,TRBJ2-7
CASSQGGTGDNSPLHF,TGCGCCAGCAGCCAAGGTGGGACAGGCGATAATTCACCCCTCCACTTT,TRBV4-3,.,TRBD1,TRBJ1-6
CASSQTSLDLDEQFF,TGCGCCAGCAGCCAGACTAGTTTGGATCTTGATGAGCAGTTCTTC,TRBV5-1,.,.,TRBJ2-1
CASNIAGGNYEQYF,TGTGCCAGCAACATAGCGGGAGGGAACTACGAGCAGTACTTC,TRBV28,once,TRBD2,TRBJ2-7
CASSLAGDRNEQFF,TGTGCCAGCAGTCTAGCGGGAGATCGGAATGAGCAGTTCTTC,TRBV28,.,TRBD2,TRBJ2-1
CASSFFLRGTGELFF,TGTGCCAGCAGCTTTTTTCTCCGGGGCACCGGGGAGCTGTTTTTT,TRBV5-8,.,.,TRBJ2-2
CASSGPGLAGRLGEQYF,TGTGCCAGCAGTGGCCCTGGACTAGCGGGAAGGCTAGGCGAGCAGTACTTC,TRBV6-1,.,TRBD2,TRBJ2-7
CASRRTGAMDQPQHF,TGTGCCAGCAGACGCACAGGGGCTATGGATCAGCCCCAGCATTTT,TRBV2,.,TRBD1,TRBJ1-5
CSVGASGQETQYF,TGCAGCGTTGGGGCTAGCGGCCAAGAGACCCAGTACTTC,TRBV29-1,.,TRBD2,TRBJ2-5
CASSEGTGTDTQYF,TGCGCCAGCAGCGAAGGGACAGGCACAGATACGCAGTATTTT,TRBV10-1,.,TRBD1,TRBJ2-3
CASSLVPTPTNEKLFF,TGCGCCAGCAGCTTGGTTCCGACTCCGACTAATGAAAAACTGTTTTTT,TRBV5-1,.,.,TRBJ1-4
CASSLAMLAGDTQYF,TGCGCCAGCAGCTTGGCCATGTTAGCGGGAGATACGCAGTATTTT,TRBV5-1,.,TRBD2,TRBJ2-3
CATTLRGVHNEQFF,TGTGCCACCACCCTACGGGGGGTCCACAATGAGCAGTTCTTC,TRBV6-5,.,TRBD2,TRBJ2-1
CASSVWGPNEQFF,TGTGCCAGCAGTGTATGGGGGCCCAATGAGCAGTTCTTC,TRBV6-1,.,.,TRBJ2-1
CAGSARAKNIQYF,TGCGCTGGTTCGGCCAGAGCCAAAAACATTCAGTACTTC,TRBV5-8,.,.,TRBJ2-4
CASSGGLYNEQFF,TGTGCCAGCAGCGGAGGTCTCTACAATGAGCAGTTCTTC,TRBV9,once,.,TRBJ2-1
CASSPYQTQETQYF,TGTGCCAGCTCACCGTACCAGACCCAAGAGACCCAGTACTTC,TRBV18,.,.,TRBJ2-5